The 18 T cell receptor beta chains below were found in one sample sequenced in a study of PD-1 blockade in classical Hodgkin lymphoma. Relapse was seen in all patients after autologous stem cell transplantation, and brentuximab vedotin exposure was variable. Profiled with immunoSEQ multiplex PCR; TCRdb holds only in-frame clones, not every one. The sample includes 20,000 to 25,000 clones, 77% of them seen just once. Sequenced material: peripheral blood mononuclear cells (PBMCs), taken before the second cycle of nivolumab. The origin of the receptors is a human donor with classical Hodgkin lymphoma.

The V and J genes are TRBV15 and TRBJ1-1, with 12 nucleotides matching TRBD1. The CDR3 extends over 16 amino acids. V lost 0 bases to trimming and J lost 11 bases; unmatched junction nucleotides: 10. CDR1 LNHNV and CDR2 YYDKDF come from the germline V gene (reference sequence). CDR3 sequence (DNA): TGTGCCACCAGCAGAGATCCGGGGGACAGGGGGCGCAAGGCTTTCTTT. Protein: CATSRDPGDRGRKAFF.

This CDR3 reads CASSMGANQPQHF. Here the CDR3 DNA reads TGTGCCAGCTCAATGGGGGCGAATCAGCCCCAGCATTTT. The V gene is TRBV18, the J gene TRBJ1-5, with D perhaps matching TRBD1 (6 bases). Germline values: CDR1 KGHSH, CDR2 LQKENI. This CDR3 has 13 amino acids. Between the trimmed V and J ends, which lost 5 bases and 4 bases, there was a span of 9 bases.

CDR3 DNA sequence: TGCAGCGTTGAGGAGGGCGAGACCCAGTACTTC. Its translation: CSVEEGETQYF. The chain employs TRBV29-1 and TRBJ2-5; possible D gene TRBD2, 6 bases. Trimming left V 3 bases short and J 5 bases short, with 7 bases between. Germline V gene sequence: CDR1 SQVTM, CDR2 ANQGSEA. The CDR3 spans 11 residues.

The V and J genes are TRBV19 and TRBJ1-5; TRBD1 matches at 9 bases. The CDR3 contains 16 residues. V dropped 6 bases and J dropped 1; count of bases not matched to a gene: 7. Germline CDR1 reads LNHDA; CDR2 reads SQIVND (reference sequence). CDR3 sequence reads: CASSPRTGVSNQPQHF. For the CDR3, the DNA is TGTGCCAGTAGCCCGAGGACAGGGGTCAGCAATCAGCCCCAGCATTTT.

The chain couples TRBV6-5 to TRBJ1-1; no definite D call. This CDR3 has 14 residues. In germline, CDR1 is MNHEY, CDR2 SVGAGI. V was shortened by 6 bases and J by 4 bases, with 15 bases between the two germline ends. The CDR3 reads CASSHEMESTEAFF. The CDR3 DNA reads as TGTGCCAGCAGCCACGAGATGGAATCCACTGAAGCTTTCTTT.

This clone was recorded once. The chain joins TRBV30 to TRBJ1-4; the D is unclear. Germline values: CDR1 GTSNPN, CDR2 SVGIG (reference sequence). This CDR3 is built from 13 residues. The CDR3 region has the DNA TGTGCTTCGGACGCTTCAACTAATGAAAAACTGTTTTTT. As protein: CASDASTNEKLFF.

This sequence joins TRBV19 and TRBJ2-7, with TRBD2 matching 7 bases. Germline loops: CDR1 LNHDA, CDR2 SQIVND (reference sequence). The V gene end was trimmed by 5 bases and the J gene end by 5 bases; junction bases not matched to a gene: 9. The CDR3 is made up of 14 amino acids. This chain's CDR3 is CASSEGGRSNEQYF. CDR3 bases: TGTGCCAGTAGTGAGGGAGGGAGGTCCAACGAGCAGTACTTC.

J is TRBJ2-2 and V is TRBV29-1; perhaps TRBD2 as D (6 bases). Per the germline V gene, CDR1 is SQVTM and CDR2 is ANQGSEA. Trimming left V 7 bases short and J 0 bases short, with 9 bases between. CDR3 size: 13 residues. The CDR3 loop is CSAGLSNTGELFF. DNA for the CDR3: TGCAGCGCGGGACTTTCGAACACCGGGGAGCTGTTTTTT.

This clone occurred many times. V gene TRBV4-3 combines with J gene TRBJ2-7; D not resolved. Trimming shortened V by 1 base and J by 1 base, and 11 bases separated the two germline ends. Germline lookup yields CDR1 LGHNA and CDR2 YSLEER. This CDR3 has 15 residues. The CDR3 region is CASSQAAAESYEQYF. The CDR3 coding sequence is TGCGCCAGCAGCCAAGCGGCAGCTGAATCCTACGAGCAGTACTTC.

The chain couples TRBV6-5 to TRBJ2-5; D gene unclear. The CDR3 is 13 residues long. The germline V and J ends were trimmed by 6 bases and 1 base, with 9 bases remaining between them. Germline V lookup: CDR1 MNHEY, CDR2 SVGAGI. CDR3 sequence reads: CASSLPSQETQYF. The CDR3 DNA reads TGTGCCAGCAGCCTACCCAGCCAAGAGACCCAGTACTTC.

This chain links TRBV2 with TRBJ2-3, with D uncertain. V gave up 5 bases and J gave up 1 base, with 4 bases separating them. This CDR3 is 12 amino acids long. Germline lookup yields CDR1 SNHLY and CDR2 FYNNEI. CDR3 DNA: TGTGCCAGCAGTTCCGGCACAGATACGCAGTATTTT. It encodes CASSSGTDTQYF.

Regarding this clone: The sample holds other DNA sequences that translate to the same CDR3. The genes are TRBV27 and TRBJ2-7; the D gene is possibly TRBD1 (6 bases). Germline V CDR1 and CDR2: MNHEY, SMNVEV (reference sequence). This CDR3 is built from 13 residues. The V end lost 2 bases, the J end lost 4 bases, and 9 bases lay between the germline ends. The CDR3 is CASSLGQLYEQYF. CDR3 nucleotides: TGTGCCAGCAGTTTAGGACAGCTATACGAGCAGTACTTC.

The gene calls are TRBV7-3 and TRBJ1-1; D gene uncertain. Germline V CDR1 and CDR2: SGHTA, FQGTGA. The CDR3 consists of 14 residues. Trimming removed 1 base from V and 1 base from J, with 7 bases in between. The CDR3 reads CASSLNSGNTEAFF. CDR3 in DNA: TGTGCCAGCAGCTTAAATTCCGGGAACACTGAAGCTTTCTTT. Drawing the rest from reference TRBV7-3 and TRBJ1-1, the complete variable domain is GAGVSQTPSNKVTEKGKYVELRCDPISGHTALYWYRQSLGQGPEFLIYFQGTGAADDSGLPNDRFFAVRPEGSVSTLKIQRTERGDSAVYLCASSLNSGNTEAFFGQGTRLTVV.

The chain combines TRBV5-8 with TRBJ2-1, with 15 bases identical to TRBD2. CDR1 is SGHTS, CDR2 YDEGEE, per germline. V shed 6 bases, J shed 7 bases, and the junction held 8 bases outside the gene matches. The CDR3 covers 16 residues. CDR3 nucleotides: TGTGCCAGCAATTACCCGGGACTAGCGGGGGGAAATGAGCAGTTCTTC. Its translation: CASNYPGLAGGNEQFF.

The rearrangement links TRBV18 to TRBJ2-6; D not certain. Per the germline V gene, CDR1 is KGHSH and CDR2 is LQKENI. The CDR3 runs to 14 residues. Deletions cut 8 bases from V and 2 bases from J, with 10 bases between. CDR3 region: CASKVDPGANVLTF. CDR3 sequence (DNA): TGTGCCAGCAAGGTGGACCCTGGGGCCAACGTCCTGACTTTC.

Here the CDR3 reads CSAQGAPNEKLFF. The CDR3 DNA follows: TGCAGCGCGCAGGGGGCCCCTAATGAAAAACTGTTTTTT. The genes are TRBV29-1 and TRBJ1-4; 8 positions match TRBD1. CDR1 is SQVTM, CDR2 ANQGSEA, per germline. CDR3 length: 13 amino acids. Trimming cost V 7 bases and J 3 bases; bases outside gene matches: 4.

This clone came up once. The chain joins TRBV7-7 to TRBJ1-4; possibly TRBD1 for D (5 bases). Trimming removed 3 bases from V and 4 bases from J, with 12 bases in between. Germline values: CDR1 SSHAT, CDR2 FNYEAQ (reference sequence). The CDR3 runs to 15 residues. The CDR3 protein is CASSLGPALNEKLFF. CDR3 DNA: TGTGCCAGCAGCTTGGGGCCAGCACTTAATGAAAAACTGTTTTTT.

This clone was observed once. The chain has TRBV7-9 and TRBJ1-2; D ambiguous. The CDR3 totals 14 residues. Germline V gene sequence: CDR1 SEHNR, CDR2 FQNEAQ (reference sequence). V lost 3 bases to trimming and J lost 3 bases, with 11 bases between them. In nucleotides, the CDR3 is TGTGCCAGCAGCTTGTGGGGTTCGGACTATGGCTACACCTTC. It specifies CASSLWGSDYGYTF.